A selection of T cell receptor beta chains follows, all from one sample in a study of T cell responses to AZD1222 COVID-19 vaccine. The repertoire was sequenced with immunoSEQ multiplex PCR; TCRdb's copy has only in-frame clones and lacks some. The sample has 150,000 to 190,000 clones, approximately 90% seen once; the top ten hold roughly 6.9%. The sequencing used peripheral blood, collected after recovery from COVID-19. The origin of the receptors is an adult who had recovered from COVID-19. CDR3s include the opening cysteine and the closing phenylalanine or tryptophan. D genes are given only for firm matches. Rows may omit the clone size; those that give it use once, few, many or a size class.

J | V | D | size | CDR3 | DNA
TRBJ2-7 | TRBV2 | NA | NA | CASRDTTYEQYF | TGTGCCAGCAGGGATACCACCTACGAGCAGTACTTC
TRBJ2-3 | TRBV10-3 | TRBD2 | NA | CAIRAGRAGGDTQYF | TGTGCCATCAGGGCGGGTAGAGCGGGAGGAGATACGCAGTATTTT
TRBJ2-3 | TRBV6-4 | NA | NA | CASSSRGGHTDTQYF | TGTGCCAGCAGTTCCAGGGGGGGACACACAGATACGCAGTATTTT
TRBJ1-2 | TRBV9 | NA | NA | CASSRTRGPYGYTF | TGTGCCAGCAGCCGCACGCGGGGTCCCTATGGCTACACCTTC
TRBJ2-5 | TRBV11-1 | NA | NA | CASRSSKRARETQYF | TGTGCCAGCAGGTCCTCAAAAAGGGCCAGGGAGACCCAGTACTTC
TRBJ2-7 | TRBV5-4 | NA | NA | CASRAGPYEQYF | TGTGCCAGCAGGGCCGGACCATACGAGCAGTACTTC
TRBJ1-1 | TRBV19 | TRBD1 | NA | CASSPADRVTEAFF | TGTGCCAGTAGTCCAGCGGACAGGGTCACTGAAGCTTTCTTT
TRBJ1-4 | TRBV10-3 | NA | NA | CAITAGVNEKLFF | TGTGCCATCACCGCCGGGGTAAATGAAAAACTGTTTTTT
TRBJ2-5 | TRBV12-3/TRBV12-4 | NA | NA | CASSLRETQYF | TGTGCCAGCAGTTTAAGAGAGACCCAGTACTTC
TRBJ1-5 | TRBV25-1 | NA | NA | CASSEPLSNQPQHF | TGTGCCAGCAGTGAACCCCTTAGCAATCAGCCCCAGCATTTT
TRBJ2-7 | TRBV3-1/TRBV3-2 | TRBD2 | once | CASSLTSGGAYEQYF | TGTGCCAGCAGCCTTACTAGCGGGGGGGCCTACGAGCAGTACTTC
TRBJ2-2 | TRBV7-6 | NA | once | CASSPSQGRVTGELFF | TGTGCCAGCAGCCCCTCCCAGGGGCGGGTCACCGGGGAGCTGTTTTTT
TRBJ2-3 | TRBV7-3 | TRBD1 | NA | CASSSGQLDTQYF | TGTGCCAGCAGCTCGGGACAGCTAGATACGCAGTATTTT
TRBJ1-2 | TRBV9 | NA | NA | CASSSRGYGYTF | TGTGCCAGCAGCTCAAGGGGGTATGGCTACACCTTC
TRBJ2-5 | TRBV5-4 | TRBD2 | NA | CASSFNTGGGETQYF | TGTGCCAGCAGCTTTAATACGGGAGGAGGGGAGACCCAGTACTTC
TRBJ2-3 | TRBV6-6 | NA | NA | CASSHIEGGRTDTQYF | TGTGCCAGCAGCCACATCGAGGGCGGTCGAACAGATACGCAGTATTTT
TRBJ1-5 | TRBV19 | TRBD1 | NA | CASSVGQGGNQPQHF | TGTGCCAGTAGTGTCGGACAGGGGGGAAATCAGCCCCAGCATTTT
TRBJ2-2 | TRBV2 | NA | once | CASLGTGELFF | TGTGCCAGCCTGGGCACCGGGGAGCTGTTTTTT
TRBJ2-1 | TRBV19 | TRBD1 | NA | CASSIEGTGVNEQFF | TGTGCCAGTAGTATAGAGGGGACAGGGGTCAATGAGCAGTTCTTC
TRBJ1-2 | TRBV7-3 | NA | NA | CASSLEGKAGYTF | TGTGCCAGCAGCCTGGAGGGGAAGGCTGGCTACACCTTC
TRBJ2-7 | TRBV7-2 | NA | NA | CASSPSMREQYF | TGTGCCAGCAGCCCCAGTATGAGGGAGCAGTACTTC
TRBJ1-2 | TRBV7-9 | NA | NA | CASSPNRAYGYTF | TGTGCCAGCAGCCCTAACAGGGCCTATGGCTACACCTTC
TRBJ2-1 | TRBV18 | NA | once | CASSPLDMGNSYNEQFF | TGTGCCAGCTCACCACTGGATATGGGTAACTCCTACAATGAGCAGTTCTTC
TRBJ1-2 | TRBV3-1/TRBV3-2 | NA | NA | CASLHPPKGNGYTF | TGTGCCAGCCTACACCCCCCTAAAGGGAATGGCTACACCTTC
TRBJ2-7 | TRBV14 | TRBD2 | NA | CASSHVGVGTSRSSYEQYF | TGTGCCAGCAGCCACGTCGGCGTTGGGACTAGCAGGAGCTCCTACGAGCAGTACTTC
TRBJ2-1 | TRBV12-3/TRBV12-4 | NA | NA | CASSRLLHNEQFF | TGTGCCAGCAGTCGACTTCTCCACAATGAGCAGTTCTTC
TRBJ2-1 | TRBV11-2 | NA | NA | CASRGAGSYNEQFF | TGTGCCAGCCGAGGGGCGGGATCCTACAATGAGCAGTTCTTC
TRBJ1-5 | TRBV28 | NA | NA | CASSRTDNQPQHF | TGTGCCAGCAGCAGGACAGACAATCAGCCCCAGCATTTT
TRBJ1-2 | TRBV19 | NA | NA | CASSPSVRGDGYTF | TGTGCCAGTAGCCCGAGTGTCCGTGGGGATGGCTACACCTTC
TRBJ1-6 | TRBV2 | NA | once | CASSAPVGSYNSPLHF | TGTGCCAGCAGTGCACCGGTGGGCTCCTATAATTCACCCCTCCACTTT
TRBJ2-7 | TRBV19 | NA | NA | CASSIEGTSYEQYF | TGTGCCAGTAGTATAGAGGGGACCTCCTACGAGCAGTACTTC
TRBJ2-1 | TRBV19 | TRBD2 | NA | CASMGRGGDEQFF | TGTGCCAGTATGGGGCGGGGAGGGGATGAGCAGTTCTTC
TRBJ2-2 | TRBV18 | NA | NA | CASSYVTHLVTGELFF | TGTGCCAGCTCGTATGTCACACACCTCGTCACCGGGGAGCTGTTTTTT
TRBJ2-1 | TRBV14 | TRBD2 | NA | CASSHGLVRNEQFF | TGTGCCAGCAGCCACGGACTAGTTAGGAATGAGCAGTTCTTC
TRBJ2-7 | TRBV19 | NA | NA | CASSSPGGTYEQYF | TGTGCCAGTAGTAGCCCCGGGGGTACCTACGAGCAGTACTTC
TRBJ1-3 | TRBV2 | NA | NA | CASTRQSSGNTIYF | TGTGCCAGCACCAGACAGTCTTCTGGAAACACCATATATTTT
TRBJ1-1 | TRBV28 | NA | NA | CASSLGRLWGTEAFF | TGTGCCAGCAGTTTAGGTAGGCTCTGGGGCACTGAAGCTTTCTTT
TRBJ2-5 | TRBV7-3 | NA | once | CASSLGPDQETQYF | TGTGCCAGCAGCTTAGGCCCAGACCAAGAGACCCAGTACTTC
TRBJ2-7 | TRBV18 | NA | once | CASSPGAEPTYEQYF | TGTGCCAGCTCACCAGGGGCCGAACCTACCTACGAGCAGTACTTC
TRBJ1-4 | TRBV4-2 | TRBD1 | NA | CASSQTGSEKLFF | TGTGCCAGCAGCCAGACAGGGAGCGAAAAACTGTTTTTT
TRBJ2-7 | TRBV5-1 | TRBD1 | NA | CASSLEGDRASYEQYF | TGCGCCAGCAGCTTGGAAGGGGACAGGGCGTCCTACGAGCAGTACTTC
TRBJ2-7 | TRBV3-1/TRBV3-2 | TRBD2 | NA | CASSRGTSSYEQYF | TGTGCCAGCAGCCGGGGGACTAGCTCCTACGAGCAGTACTTC
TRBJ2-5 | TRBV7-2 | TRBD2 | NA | CASSSYSGEETQYF | TGTGCCAGCAGCTCTTATAGCGGGGAAGAGACCCAGTACTTC
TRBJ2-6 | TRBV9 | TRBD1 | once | CASSVQGVSGANVLTF | TGTGCCAGCAGCGTCCAGGGGGTATCTGGGGCCAACGTCCTGACTTTC
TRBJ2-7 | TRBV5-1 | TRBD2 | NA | CASSLVGSGSGYEQYF | TGCGCCAGCAGCTTGGTAGGTAGCGGGAGCGGCTACGAGCAGTACTTC
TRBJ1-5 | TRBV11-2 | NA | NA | CASSLEGARLNQPQHF | TGTGCCAGCAGCTTAGAGGGCGCGAGATTAAATCAGCCCCAGCATTTT
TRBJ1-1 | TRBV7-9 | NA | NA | CASSFSQNTEAFF | TGTGCCAGCAGCTTTTCACAGAACACTGAAGCTTTCTTT
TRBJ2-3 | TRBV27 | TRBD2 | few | CASSLQRLAGGGTDTQYF | TGTGCCAGCAGTTTACAAAGACTAGCGGGGGGCGGGACAGATACGCAGTATTTT
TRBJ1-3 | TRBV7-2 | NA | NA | CASSRLVSGNTIYF | TGTGCCAGCAGCCGGCTCGTTTCTGGAAACACCATATATTTT
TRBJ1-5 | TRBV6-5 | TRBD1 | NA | CASRSTGGNQPQHF | TGTGCCAGCAGATCAACAGGGGGCAATCAGCCCCAGCATTTT
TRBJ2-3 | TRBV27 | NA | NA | CASGFTDTQYF | TGTGCCAGCGGATTCACAGATACGCAGTATTTT